This passage covers 23 T cell receptor beta chains from one sample sequenced in a study of CD8 T cells in Susac syndrome. Roughly 0.45 to 1 ug RNA was reverse transcribed with random hexamers. TCRdb analysed the immunoSEQ multiplex PCR reads with MiXCR anew, one entry per CDR3 protein. The sample yields tens of thousands of distinct CDR3 sequences, 93% seen once. The sequencing input was CD8+ T cells from PBMCs. These TCRs come from a human donor in good health.

The chain joins TRBV4-2 to TRBJ2-1, with TRBD1 matching over 10 bases. The length of the CDR3 is 16 residues. Losses at the gene ends were 0 bases for V and 8 bases for J; bases not matched to a gene: 7. From germline, CDR1 is LGHNA and CDR2 YNFKEQ. CDR3 bases: TGTGCCAGCAGCCAAGATCTGGGACAGGGGAGCGATGAGCAGTTCTTC. Its protein is CASSQDLGQGSDEQFF.

This rearrangement joins TRBV2 to TRBJ1-5, with D uncertain. This CDR3 is 15 amino acids long. Germline lookup yields CDR1 SNHLY and CDR2 FYNNEI. With 3 bases removed from V and 0 bases from J, the gap between germline ends came to 9 bases. CDR3 sequence: CASSETSGSNQPQHF. CDR3 DNA: TGTGCCAGCAGTGAGACATCGGGTAGCAATCAGCCCCAGCATTTT.

This clonotype occurred a few times. This chain joins TRBV29-1 and TRBJ1-4, with D possibly TRBD1 on 5 matching bases. CDR1 is SQVTM and CDR2 is ANQGSEA in the germline V gene. Deletions cut 7 bases from V and 7 bases from J, with 16 bases between. This CDR3 has 13 amino acids. Written as DNA, the CDR3 is TGCAGCGCCGCCGGGGGAATAACTGAAAAACTGTTTTTT. This codes for CSAAGGITEKLFF.

Comments on this clonotype: Germline is not matched at one junction end, which may reflect a read error. The rearrangement joins TRBV6-5 to TRBJ2-6, with D maybe TRBD1 (6 bases). Germline CDR1 reads MNHEY; CDR2 reads SVGAGI. This CDR3 is built from 15 residues. The CDR3 spells CASSLGGPGANVPTF. The CDR3 nucleotides read TGTGCCAGCAGCCTAGGGGGACCTGGGGCCAACGTCCCGACTTTC.

The chain is built from TRBV15 and TRBJ2-5; D may be TRBD1 (6 bases). V lost 5 bases, J lost 2 bases, and 12 bases lay in between. This CDR3 is 14 amino acids long. Germline CDR1 reads LNHNV; CDR2 reads YYDKDF (reference sequence). This CDR3 reads CATSFDRFQETQYF. The CDR3 coding sequence is TGTGCCACCAGCTTCGACAGGTTTCAAGAGACCCAGTACTTC.

The chain employs TRBV27 and TRBJ1-1, with D uncertain. With 0 bases removed from V and 1 base from J, the gap between germline ends came to 12 bases. The germline CDR1 and CDR2 sequences are MNHEY and SMNVEV (reference sequence). There are 16 residues in the CDR3. The CDR3 is CASSLSRGGWNTEAFF. The CDR3 nucleotides read TGTGCCAGCAGTTTATCTCGCGGAGGGTGGAACACTGAAGCTTTCTTT.

V gene TRBV29-1 combines with J gene TRBJ1-2; D might be TRBD1 (6 bases). Germline assignment: CDR1 SQVTM and CDR2 ANQGSEA. The CDR3 is made up of 12 amino acids. V lost 7 bases to trimming and J lost 2 bases, with 11 bases between them. CDR3 sequence: CSDNRANYGYTF. The CDR3 nucleotides are TGCAGCGACAACAGGGCGAACTATGGCTACACCTTC.

The V and J genes are TRBV19 and TRBJ2-7; perhaps TRBD1 as D (6 bases). CDR3 length equals 15 residues. The germline CDR1 and CDR2 sequences are LNHDA and SQIVND (reference sequence). Trimming pared 3 bases from V and 3 bases from J, leaving 15 bases between. CDR3 loop: CASSMNTGSLYEQYF. CDR3 sequence (DNA): TGTGCCAGTAGTATGAACACAGGGTCCCTCTACGAGCAGTACTTC.

The CDR3 DNA reads TGTGCCAGCAGTTTGTGGGACCGCAGCACAGATACGCAGTATTTT. It encodes CASSLWDRSTDTQYF. The chain carries TRBV28 and TRBJ2-3; D may match TRBD1 or TRBD2 (5 bases each). Trimming stripped 3 bases from V and 0 bases from J, with 10 bases between. The CDR3 sequence is 15 residues long. Per the germline V gene, CDR1 is MDHEN and CDR2 is SYDVKM.

The chain is built from TRBV19 and TRBJ2-2, with 13 bases fitting TRBD2. The J segment lost 6 bases and the V segment lost 5 bases, leaving 6 bases of the junction unmatched. Germline V gene sequence: CDR1 LNHDA, CDR2 SQIVND (reference sequence). This CDR3 is 16 amino acids long. CDR3 sequence (DNA): TGTGCCAGTAGTTCCGGACTAGCGGGAGTACCCGGGGAGCTGTTTTTT. Translated, it gives CASSSGLAGVPGELFF.

The chain is built from TRBV6-5 and TRBJ2-3; D is uncertain. CDR3 size: 17 residues. V was cut by 0 bases and J by 4 bases, with 17 bases left in between. Germline values: CDR1 MNHEY, CDR2 SVGAGI. The CDR3 DNA follows: TGTGCCAGCAGTTACTCGAGTCTTCTGGGGTTTGCAGATACGCAGTATTTT. This codes for CASSYSSLLGFADTQYF.

The J gene is TRBJ2-2, the V gene TRBV5-1; D not certain. Germline assignment: CDR1 SGHRS and CDR2 YFSETQ. The CDR3 loop spans 11 amino acids. The V gene lost 5 bases and the J gene lost 7 bases, with 6 bases spanning the gap. The CDR3 coding sequence is TGCGCCAGCAGTTTTGACGGGGAGCTGTTTTTT. Its translation: CASSFDGELFF. Full variable domain (rest looked up from reference TRBV5-1 and TRBJ2-2): KAGVTQTPRYLIKTRGQQVTLSCSPISGHRSVSWYQQTPGQGLQFLFEYFSETQRNKGNFPGRFSGRQFSNSRSEMNVSTLELGDSALYLCASSFDGELFFGEGSRLTVL.

This clonotype was picked up one time. The CDR3 spells CASDEWGDNTEAFF. As DNA, the CDR3 is TGTGCCAGCGACGAATGGGGGGATAACACTGAAGCTTTCTTT. V is TRBV28 and J is TRBJ1-1; D is possibly TRBD1 (5 bases). This CDR3 spans 14 amino acids. Germline V CDR1 and CDR2: MDHEN, SYDVKM. V was pared by 8 bases and J by 2 bases, with 15 bases between.

The genes are TRBV29-1 and TRBJ2-7; 10 positions agree with TRBD2. The CDR3 loop spans 14 amino acids. The junction had 2 bases not matched to a gene; V was cut back by 1 base and J by 2 bases. CDR1 and CDR2 (germline): SQVTM, ANQGSEA. The CDR3, as DNA: TGCAGCGTTGAAGGACTAGCGGGCCCCTACGAGCAGTACTTC. This codes for CSVEGLAGPYEQYF.

This chain connects TRBV6-6 to TRBJ2-5, with a tentative D call TRBD2 (5 bases). CDR3 length: 16 amino acids. CDR1 and CDR2 from the germline V gene are MNHNY and SVGAGI (reference sequence). V gave up 6 bases and J gave up 2 bases, with 19 bases separating them. The CDR3 spells CASRRRLTEEQETQYF. The CDR3 coding sequence is TGTGCCAGCAGAAGACGGCTAACGGAGGAACAAGAGACCCAGTACTTC.

The gene calls are TRBV20-1 and TRBJ2-1, with 11 bases matching TRBD2. Germline V lookup: CDR1 DFQATT, CDR2 SNEGSKA (reference sequence). CDR3 length equals 16 residues. V was pared by 2 bases and J by 0 bases, with 3 bases of the junction left unmatched. The CDR3 DNA reads as TGCAGTGCTAGACCCCTAGCGGGAGGCTCCTACAATGAGCAGTTCTTC. It yields the protein CSARPLAGGSYNEQFF.

The chain couples TRBV2 to TRBJ2-7, with 8 positions matching TRBD2. The germline V gene has CDR1 SNHLY and CDR2 FYNNEI. CDR3 size: 15 residues. With V trimmed by 3 bases and J by 5 bases, 9 bases remained unmatched. Here the CDR3 reads CASSDVSGSRNEQYF. The CDR3 nucleotides read TGTGCCAGCAGTGACGTGAGCGGGAGTAGGAACGAGCAGTACTTC.

Remarks on this clonotype: A read error may produce the germline difference seen at one junction end. The chain couples TRBV14 to TRBJ2-3; 7 bases line up with TRBD1. CDR1 and CDR2 from the germline V gene are SGHDN and FVKESK. The CDR3 has 16 residues. Written as DNA, the CDR3 is TGTGCCAGCAGCCAGAACCGGGACAGCGAAAGCAGATACGCAGTATTT. Translated: CASSQNRDSESRYAVF.

The chain has TRBV7-9 and TRBJ1-1; perhaps TRBD1 as D (5 bases). The CDR3 extends over 17 amino acids. V was trimmed by 1 base and J by 4 bases, leaving 19 bases between them. Germline V gene sequence: CDR1 SEHNR, CDR2 FQNEAQ (reference sequence). CDR3 nucleotides: TGTGCCAGCAGCTTAGTTGTAGGGGACCCAAGGGCCACTGAAGCTTTCTTT. This encodes CASSLVVGDPRATEAFF. Supplemented by reference TRBV7-9 and TRBJ1-1, the full variable domain reads DTGVSQNPRHKITKRGQNVTFRCDPISEHNRLYWYRQTLGQGPEFLTYFQNEAQLEKSRLLSDRFSAERPKGSFSTLEIQRTEQGDSAMYLCASSLVVGDPRATEAFFGQGTRLTVV.

In its sample, this clonotype was seen once. This chain connects TRBV5-1 to TRBJ2-1; 9 positions agree with TRBD1. Looked up from germline, CDR1 is SGHRS and CDR2 is YFSETQ. J gave up 2 bases and V 9 bases, and 6 bases lay outside the gene matches. The CDR3 has 14 amino acids. The CDR3 sequence is CATKGTGTYNEQFF. In DNA form, the CDR3 reads TGCGCCACCAAGGGGACAGGGACCTACAATGAGCAGTTCTTC.

J is TRBJ2-7 and V is TRBV7-7; D is unclear. The CDR3 sequence is 13 residues long. V was cut by 0 bases and J by 2 bases, with 5 bases left in between. Germline V lookup: CDR1 SSHAT, CDR2 FNYEAQ (reference sequence). The CDR3 bases are TGTGCCAGCAGCTTAGCCCCGGCCTACGAGCAGTACTTC. This gives the protein CASSLAPAYEQYF.

The chain links TRBV20-1 to TRBJ2-5; either TRBD1 or TRBD2 may fit D (5 bases each). The CDR3 totals 16 residues. Trimming cost V 6 bases and J 1 base, with 21 bases left between them. CDR1 and CDR2 (germline): DFQATT, SNEGSKA (reference sequence). The CDR3 bases are TGCAGTGCGAAGGTCTCTGGGGGAGCCATCCAAGAGACCCAGTACTTC. Translated, it gives CSAKVSGGAIQETQYF.

The rearrangement uses TRBV28 and TRBJ1-1; 8 bases map to TRBD1. Trimming cost V 5 bases and J 0 bases; bases outside gene matches: 5. This CDR3 comprises 15 residues. CDR1 MDHEN and CDR2 SYDVKM come from the germline V gene. CDR3 sequence reads: CASSAGQGLNTEAFF. Here the CDR3 DNA reads TGTGCCAGCAGTGCCGGACAGGGTTTGAACACTGAAGCTTTCTTT.